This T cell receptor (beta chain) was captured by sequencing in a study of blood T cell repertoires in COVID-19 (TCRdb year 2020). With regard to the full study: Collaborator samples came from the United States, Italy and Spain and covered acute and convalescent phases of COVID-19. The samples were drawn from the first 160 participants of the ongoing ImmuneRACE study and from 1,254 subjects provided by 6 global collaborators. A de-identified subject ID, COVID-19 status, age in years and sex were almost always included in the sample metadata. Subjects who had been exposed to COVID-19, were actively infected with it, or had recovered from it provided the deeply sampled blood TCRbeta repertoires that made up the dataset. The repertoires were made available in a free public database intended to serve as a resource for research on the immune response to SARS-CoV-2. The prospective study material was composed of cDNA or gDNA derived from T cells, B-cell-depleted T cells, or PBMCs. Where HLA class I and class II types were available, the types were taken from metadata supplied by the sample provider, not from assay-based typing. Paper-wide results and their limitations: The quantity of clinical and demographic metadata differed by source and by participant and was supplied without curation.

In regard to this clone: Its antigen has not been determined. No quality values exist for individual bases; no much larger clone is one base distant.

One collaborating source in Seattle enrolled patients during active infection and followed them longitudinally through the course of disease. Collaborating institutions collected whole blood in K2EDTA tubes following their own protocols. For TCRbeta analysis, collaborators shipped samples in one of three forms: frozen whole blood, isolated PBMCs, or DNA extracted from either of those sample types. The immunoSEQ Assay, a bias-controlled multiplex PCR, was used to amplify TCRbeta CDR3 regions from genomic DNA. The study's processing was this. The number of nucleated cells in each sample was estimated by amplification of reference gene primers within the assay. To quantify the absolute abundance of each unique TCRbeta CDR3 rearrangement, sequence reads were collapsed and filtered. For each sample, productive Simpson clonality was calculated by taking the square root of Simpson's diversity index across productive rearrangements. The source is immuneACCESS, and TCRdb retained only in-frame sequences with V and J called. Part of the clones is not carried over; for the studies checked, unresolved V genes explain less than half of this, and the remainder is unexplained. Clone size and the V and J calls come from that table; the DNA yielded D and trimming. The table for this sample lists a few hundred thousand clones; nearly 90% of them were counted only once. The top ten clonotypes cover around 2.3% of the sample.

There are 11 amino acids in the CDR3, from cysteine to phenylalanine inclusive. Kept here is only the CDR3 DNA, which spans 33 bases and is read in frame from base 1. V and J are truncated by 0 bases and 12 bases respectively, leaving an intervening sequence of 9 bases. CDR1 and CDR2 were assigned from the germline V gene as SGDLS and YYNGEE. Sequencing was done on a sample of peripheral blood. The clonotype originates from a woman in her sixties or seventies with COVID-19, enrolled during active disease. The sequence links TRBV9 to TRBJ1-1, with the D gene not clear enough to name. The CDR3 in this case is CASSVEGEPFF. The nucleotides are TGTGCCAGCAGCGTAGAGGGAGAACCTTTCTTT. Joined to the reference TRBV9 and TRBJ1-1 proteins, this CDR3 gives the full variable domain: DSGVTQTPKHLITATGQRVTLRCSPRSGDLSVYWYQQSLDQGLQFLIQYYNGEERAKGNILERFSAQQFPDLHSELNLSSLELGDSALYFCASSVEGEPFFGQGTRLTVV.